The following is a TCR beta chain sequence with its context. The data stem from a study of cytomegalovirus exposure and HLA in healthy donors. Profiling relied on immunoSEQ multiplex PCR, and the TCRdb table lists in-frame clones only, not all of them. The table includes 330,000 or so clones, 80% to 90% detected once. The clonotype comes from a woman aged 18-29 years in good health and CMV-seronegative. Sequencing used PBMCs.

CDR3 sequence: CASSFTGSNTNEQYF. In DNA, the CDR3 is TGCGCCAGCAGCTTTACAGGGTCCAACACGAACGAGCAGTACTTC. The V gene is TRBV5-1, the J gene TRBJ2-7, with a possible D match to TRBD1 (6 bases). CDR1 is SGHRS and CDR2 is YFSETQ in the germline V gene. The ends were cut back, 2 bases at V and 5 bases at J, with 17 bases in the middle. The CDR3 has 15 amino acids.